This T cell receptor (beta chain) came from a study of blood T cell repertoires in COVID-19. Looking at the study overall: Researchers got acute and convalescent COVID-19 samples from the United States, Italy and Spain. Sample material is recorded as cDNA or gDNA derived from T cells, B-cell-depleted T cells, or PBMCs.

This CDR3 spans 18 amino acids. Germline V lookup: CDR1 SGHTA, CDR2 FQGNSA. V lost 5 bases, J lost 2 bases, and 17 bases stayed unmatched. The table came from immunoSEQ multiplex PCR; TCRdb's copy has only in-frame clones and leaves some out. The table includes roughly 150,000 clones, over 70% detected once. Source material: peripheral blood. The TCR sequence derives from a human donor in a cohort sampled during active COVID-19. The V call is TRBV7-2, the J call TRBJ2-5; TRBD2 agrees at 7 bases. Here the CDR3 reads CASSRLGRGGTKQETQYF. The CDR3 DNA is TGTGCCAGCAGCCGCCTCGGTCGCGGGGGTACTAAGCAAGAGACCCAGTACTTC.